These 26 T cell receptor beta chains were sequenced from one sample in a study of long-term antiretroviral therapy in people with HIV. Samples were assayed with immunoSEQ v3.0 at survey level. Assay: immunoSEQ multiplex PCR; the TCRdb copy retains only in-frame clones and omits some. The sample includes some 47,000 clones, about 95% of them seen just once. Sequencing was performed on unsorted PBMCs, taken 3.7 years after starting antiretroviral therapy. The origin of the receptors is a woman in her forties or fifties with HIV.

This clone was observed a single time. The gene calls are TRBV11-2 and TRBJ2-7; 7 nucleotides agree with TRBD1. The CDR3 has 15 residues. CDR1 is SGHAT, CDR2 FQNNGV, per germline. Trimming took 5 bases from V and 2 from J; bases not matched to a gene: 9. The CDR3 sequence: CASSHGTVLPYEQYF. CDR3 in DNA: TGTGCCAGCAGCCATGGGACAGTCTTGCCCTACGAGCAGTACTTC.

The chain employs TRBV11-2 and TRBJ2-5; D gene unclear. Trimming left V 3 bases short and J 3 bases short, with 5 bases between. The germline gives CDR1 SGHAT, CDR2 FQNNGV. This CDR3 has 12 amino acids. The CDR3 region has the DNA TGTGCCAGCAGCTTTGGAGAAGAGACCCAGTACTTC. It is translated as CASSFGEETQYF. Supplemented by reference TRBV11-2 and TRBJ2-5, the full variable domain reads EAGVAQSPRYKIIEKRQSVAFWCNPISGHATLYWYQQILGQGPKLLIQFQNNGVVDDSQLPKDRFSAERLKGVDSTLKIQPAKLEDSAVYLCASSFGEETQYFGPGTRLLVL.

The chain joins TRBV15 to TRBJ2-3; possibly TRBD2 for D (5 bases). V lost 1 base and J lost 4, with 12 bases in between. Germline CDR1 reads LNHNV; CDR2 reads YYDKDF (reference sequence). This CDR3 comprises 15 residues. The CDR3 sequence: CATSRGEGGADTQYF. In nucleotides, the CDR3 is TGTGCCACCAGCAGAGGCGAAGGAGGAGCAGATACGCAGTATTTT.

The chain carries TRBV6-1 and TRBJ2-1, with 12 bases fitting TRBD2. Germline loops: CDR1 MNHNS, CDR2 SASEGT. This CDR3 region has 17 residues. V lost 1 base and J lost 12; bases outside the gene matches: 13. The CDR3 DNA reads TGTGCCAGCAGTGAAGTTGAGCCTAGCGGGGGGGCAGTACGGCAGTTCTTC. Translating gives CASSEVEPSGGAVRQFF.

The genes are TRBV30 and TRBJ1-1, with D perhaps matching TRBD1 (5 bases). The V end was cut by 3 bases, the J end by 1 base, with 12 bases between. The CDR3 is made up of 14 amino acids. Per germline, CDR1 GTSNPN and CDR2 SVGIG (reference sequence). CDR3 coding DNA: TGTGCCTGGAGGACCAGACAGAGGAACACTGAAGCTTTCTTT. Translating gives CAWRTRQRNTEAFF.

The chain joins TRBV5-1 to TRBJ2-3; 9 bases are shared with TRBD1. The CDR3 totals 18 residues. Losses at the gene ends were 4 bases for V and 2 bases for J; bases not matched to a gene: 14. Germline-derived CDR1 and CDR2 are SGHRS and YFSETQ. Written as DNA, the CDR3 is TGCGCCAGCAGCCCAGCCAGGGGCCGGGACAGGGTCACAGATACGCAGTATTTT. Protein product: CASSPARGRDRVTDTQYF.

This rearrangement joins TRBV7-9 to TRBJ1-6; 11 nucleotides match TRBD1. Germline loops: CDR1 SEHNR, CDR2 FQNEAQ (reference sequence). Losses at the gene ends were 1 base for V and 14 bases for J; bases not matched to a gene: 7. This CDR3 contains 15 residues. The CDR3 here is CASSLEGTGGGTLHF. In DNA, the CDR3 is TGTGCCAGCAGCTTAGAGGGGACAGGGGGGGGAACCCTCCACTTT.

The V and J genes are TRBV7-9 and TRBJ2-3; 7 nucleotides match TRBD1. After removal of 1 base from V and 1 base from J, the junction contained 8 bases not matched to a gene. The CDR3 spans 17 residues. Looked up from germline, CDR1 is SEHNR and CDR2 is FQNEAQ (reference sequence). The DNA of the CDR3 is TGTGCCAGCAGCTTAGGAAAGGGGGCCCCGGGCACAGATACGCAGTATTTT. Protein product: CASSLGKGAPGTDTQYF. Together with reference TRBV7-9 and TRBJ2-3, the CDR3 gives the full variable domain: DTGVSQNPRHKITKRGQNVTFRCDPISEHNRLYWYRQTLGQGPEFLTYFQNEAQLEKSRLLSDRFSAERPKGSFSTLEIQRTEQGDSAMYLCASSLGKGAPGTDTQYFGPGTRLTVL.

This chain connects TRBV2 to TRBJ1-3; weak D call: TRBD1 (5 bases). V lost 3 bases and J lost 0, with 18 bases in between. The germline V gene has CDR1 SNHLY and CDR2 FYNNEI. CDR3 length: 18 amino acids. The CDR3 bases are TGTGCCAGCAGTGATCCCTCTCAGGGAGCTCCCTCTGGAAACACCATATATTTT. It specifies CASSDPSQGAPSGNTIYF.

The chain employs TRBV6-5 and TRBJ2-1; D possibly corresponds to TRBD1 (6 bases). The V gene lost 2 bases and the J gene lost 5 bases, with 13 bases spanning the gap. This CDR3 region has 15 residues. Germline V gene sequence: CDR1 MNHEY, CDR2 SVGAGI. CDR3 in DNA: TGTGCCAGCAGTTACGACAGGTTAACCGACAATGAGCAGTTCTTC. Protein product: CASSYDRLTDNEQFF.

The chain joins TRBV5-4 to TRBJ2-3; no reliable D call. The V gene's germline CDR1 is SGHNT and CDR2 YYREEE (reference sequence). V lost 0 bases, J lost 6 bases, and 14 bases lay in between. The CDR3 has 15 amino acids. The CDR3 nucleotides read TGTGCCAGCAGCTTGGCCGTGAGCGACGGGGATACGCAGTATTTT. This translates into CASSLAVSDGDTQYF.

The rearrangement uses TRBV5-4 and TRBJ1-3, with D hard to call. This CDR3 spans 13 amino acids. Germline V gene sequence: CDR1 SGHNT, CDR2 YYREEE (reference sequence). V was trimmed by 3 bases and J by 4 bases, leaving 8 bases between them. CDR3 residues: CASSSWVGNTIYF. In DNA, the CDR3 is TGTGCCAGCAGCTCCTGGGTGGGAAACACCATATATTTT.

CDR3 protein: CSVEETGNEQYF. CDR3 DNA: TGCAGCGTTGAGGAGACAGGGAACGAGCAGTACTTC. J is TRBJ2-7 and V is TRBV29-1; 7 nucleotides agree with TRBD1. This CDR3 spans 12 amino acids. The V gene's germline CDR1 is SQVTM and CDR2 ANQGSEA. J gave up 5 bases and V 3 bases, and 4 bases lay outside the gene matches.

This clone came up a few times. This rearrangement joins TRBV30 to TRBJ1-1; D perhaps matches TRBD1 (5 bases). Germline V CDR1 and CDR2: GTSNPN, SVGIG (reference sequence). This CDR3 is 15 amino acids long. The germline V and J ends were trimmed by 1 base and 11 bases, with 23 bases remaining between them. This CDR3 is CAWSDETARGYLAFF. The CDR3 nucleotides are TGTGCCTGGAGTGACGAGACAGCGAGAGGTTATCTTGCTTTCTTT.

The sample holds a few counts of this clone. CDR3 DNA: TGTGCCATCATGGGTCAGCCCCAGCATTTT. Translating gives CAIMGQPQHF. The chain combines TRBV10-3 with TRBJ1-5; no clear D gene. The CDR3 is 10 amino acids. V lost 7 bases, J lost 6 bases, and 4 bases lay in between. Germline values: CDR1 ENHRY, CDR2 SYGVKD.

The CDR3: CASSATGDYGYTF. CDR3 DNA sequence: TGTGCCAGCAGCGCGACAGGGGACTATGGCTACACCTTC. V is TRBV14 and J is TRBJ1-2; 8 nucleotides line up with TRBD1. Germline-derived CDR1 and CDR2 are SGHDN and FVKESK. Trimming removed 5 bases from V and 3 bases from J; junction bases left unmatched: 2. The CDR3 runs 13 residues. The variable domain in full, with the rest retrieved from reference TRBV14 and TRBJ1-2, is EAGVTQFPSHSVIEKGQTVTLRCDPISGHDNLYWYRRVMGKEIKFLLHFVKESKQDESGMPNNRFLAERTGGTYSTLKVQPAELEDSGVYFCASSATGDYGYTFGSGTRLTVV.

The J gene is TRBJ1-1, the V gene TRBV29-1, with D perhaps matching TRBD1 (5 bases). CDR3 length: 14 amino acids. Looked up from germline, CDR1 is SQVTM and CDR2 is ANQGSEA. Trimming took off 1 base at V and 1 base at J, with 10 bases between the two ends. CDR3 amino acids: CSVEGGVSNTEAFF. The DNA of the CDR3 is TGCAGCGTTGAAGGAGGGGTCTCGAACACTGAAGCTTTCTTT.

The DNA for the CDR3 is TGTGCCAGCAGATCATTAGGAAATCAGCCCCAGCATTTT. Protein: CASRSLGNQPQHF. The chain is built from TRBV21-1 and TRBJ1-5. TRBV21-1 corresponds to a pseudogene. The CDR3 sequence is 13 residues long.

This chain links TRBV7-2 with TRBJ1-4, with D possibly matching TRBD1 (6 bases). The germline V gene encodes CDR1 SGHTA and CDR2 FQGNSA. Trimming took off 5 bases at V and 0 bases at J, with 7 bases between the two ends. The CDR3 consists of 14 residues. DNA for the CDR3: TGTGCCAGCAGCCAGGGGTCAACTAATGAAAAACTGTTTTTT. This translates into CASSQGSTNEKLFF.

V gene TRBV27 combines with J gene TRBJ2-5; 7 nucleotides match TRBD1. V shed 4 bases, J shed 0 bases, and the junction held 5 bases outside the gene matches. Looked up from germline, CDR1 is MNHEY and CDR2 is SMNVEV (reference sequence). This CDR3 region has 15 residues. The CDR3 reads CASSSPDRDQETQYF. CDR3 nucleotides: TGTGCCAGCAGTTCCCCTGACAGGGACCAAGAGACCCAGTACTTC.

Here the CDR3 DNA reads TGTGCCAGCAGTGACATAGCGGGGGGAACCACAGATACGCAGTATTTT. As protein: CASSDIAGGTTDTQYF. V and J are TRBV6-4 and TRBJ2-3; 10 bases agree with TRBD2. Trimming took 2 bases from V and 2 from J; bases not matched to a gene: 4. The CDR3 is 16 residues long. Germline-derived CDR1 and CDR2 are MRHNA and SNTAGT.

V gene TRBV6-6 combines with J gene TRBJ2-6; D gene unclear. This CDR3 contains 15 residues. Trimming shortened V by 6 bases and J by 4 bases, and 13 bases separated the two germline ends. CDR1 is MNHNY, CDR2 SVGAGI, per germline (reference sequence). DNA of the CDR3: TGTGCCAGCAGGTCGGGTCGCTCCGGGGCCAACGTCCTGACTTTC. Residues: CASRSGRSGANVLTF.

The chain is built from TRBV5-6 and TRBJ1-2, with D hard to call. The CDR3 sequence is 14 residues long. The V gene's germline CDR1 is SGHDT and CDR2 YYEEEE. V was clipped by 0 bases and J by 0 bases, with 6 bases between them. This chain's CDR3 is CASSLVGTNYGYTF. The DNA for the CDR3 is TGTGCCAGCAGCTTGGTCGGGACTAACTATGGCTACACCTTC.

CDR3 residues: CASSQLDSGGYDKNIQYF. The DNA for the CDR3 is TGTGCCAGCAGCCAACTGGACTCAGGAGGTTACGACAAAAACATTCAGTACTTC. The rearrangement links TRBV13 to TRBJ2-4; tentative D call: TRBD2 (5 bases). Trimming cost V 5 bases and J 3 bases, with 23 bases left between them. Germline CDR1 reads PRHDT; CDR2 reads FYEKMQ (reference sequence). The CDR3 is 18 amino acids.

This chain links TRBV13 with TRBJ1-1; D is ambiguous. This CDR3 is 13 amino acids long. CDR1 is PRHDT, CDR2 FYEKMQ, per germline (reference sequence). V lost 0 bases and J lost 3, with 5 bases in between. CDR3 sequence (DNA): TGTGCCAGCAGCTTAGGGGTCTACACTGAAGCTTTCTTT. This gives the protein CASSLGVYTEAFF.

J is TRBJ2-7 and V is TRBV4-1; 13 bases are shared with TRBD2. The trim removed 4 bases at V and 2 bases at J, leaving 8 bases unmatched. Germline values: CDR1 MGHRA, CDR2 YSYEKL. The length of the CDR3 is 17 residues. CDR3 nucleotides: TGCGCCAGCAGCCGCCTAGGGACTAGCGGGGATACCTACGAGCAGTACTTC. Translating it yields CASSRLGTSGDTYEQYF.